This T cell receptor beta chain was observed in a study of control samples from healthy donors and cancer patients. CDR3 length: 15 amino acids. Germline V lookup: CDR1 SGHDN, CDR2 FVKESK. V lost 6 bases and J 6 bases, leaving 21 bases between the germline ends. Here immunoSEQ multiplex PCR was the method, and the copy in TCRdb shows in-frame clones only, minus some. Of about 84,000 clones listed, 84% are singletons. The chain has TRBV14 and TRBJ2-7; weak D call: TRBD1 (5 bases). The receptor was isolated from a man aged 60-69 years with head and neck cancer. The material sequenced was PBMCs. CDR3 DNA sequence: TGTGCCAGCAGGAAAGGACGCAGGGATGTTGGCGAGCAGTACTTC. Translation: CASRKGRRDVGEQYF.